A single sample is the source of the 12 T cell receptor beta chains below, sequenced in a study of OX40 agonist ivuxolimab in advanced cancers. Method: immunoSEQ multiplex PCR; TCRdb's copy keeps in-frame clones and lacks some. The sample lists 77,000 or so clones, roughly 93% occurring once. Sample: CD4+ or CD8+ T cells sorted from blood, taken in a trial of the OX40 agonist ivuxolimab. The receptors here all came from an adult with an advanced solid tumor such as melanoma, head and neck, liver or kidney cancer.

The rearrangement uses TRBV5-5 and TRBJ2-7; 7 bases line up with TRBD1. The CDR3 consists of 14 residues. The V segment lost 0 bases and the J segment 0 bases; nucleotides outside the gene matches: 0. The germline CDR1 and CDR2 sequences are SGHKS and YYEKEE (reference sequence). This chain's CDR3 is CASSLGDSSYEQYF. Written as DNA, the CDR3 is TGTGCCAGCAGCTTGGGGGACAGCTCCTACGAGCAGTACTTC.

The V call is TRBV4-3, the J call TRBJ2-7; D gene uncertain. Germline V gene data show CDR1 as LGHNA and CDR2 as YSLEER. Trimming cost V 1 base and J 3 bases, with 10 bases left between them. The length of the CDR3 is 14 residues. The CDR3 protein is CASSQGTLGYEQYF. CDR3 DNA: TGCGCCAGCAGCCAAGGGACCCTCGGCTACGAGCAGTACTTC.

This chain joins TRBV2 and TRBJ1-5, with a weak D call TRBD1 (5 bases). This CDR3 has 13 residues. Trimming took 9 bases from V and 2 from J, leaving 11 bases between them. Germline loops: CDR1 SNHLY, CDR2 FYNNEI. The CDR3 DNA reads TGTGCCAGGGGGGACGGCCGCAATCAGCCCCAGCATTTT. It translates to CARGDGRNQPQHF.

The CDR3 is CASSLTQSNEKLFF. For the CDR3, the DNA is TGTGCCAGCAGCTTGACACAGAGTAATGAAAAACTGTTTTTT. The chain carries TRBV5-4 and TRBJ1-4, with D hard to call. V dropped 1 base and J dropped 4 bases, with 8 bases sitting between them. The germline V gene has CDR1 SGHNT and CDR2 YYREEE (reference sequence). The CDR3 is 14 residues long.

This clone appeared a single time. The J gene is TRBJ2-7, the V gene TRBV9; D gene unclear. The CDR3 is 14 residues long. V was pared by 0 bases and J by 2 bases, with 9 bases between. Germline V gene sequence: CDR1 SGDLS, CDR2 YYNGEE. CDR3 in amino acids: CASSVGTVTYEQYF. CDR3 sequence (DNA): TGTGCCAGCAGCGTAGGAACAGTTACCTACGAGCAGTACTTC.

The V gene is TRBV28, the J gene TRBJ2-7, with D perhaps being TRBD1 or TRBD2 (5 bases each). CDR1 is MDHEN and CDR2 is SYDVKM in the germline V gene. There are 15 residues in the CDR3. The V end was cut by 6 bases, the J end by 1 base, with 16 bases between. CDR3 coding DNA: TGTGCCAGCAGCACGGCCGGGACGCGATCCTACGAGCAGTACTTC. It encodes CASSTAGTRSYEQYF.

This clone was observed once. This chain links TRBV6-5 with TRBJ2-1; 10 bases map to TRBD2. V shed 6 bases and J 4 bases; nucleotides not matched to a gene: 6. This CDR3 is 15 amino acids long. Germline-derived CDR1 and CDR2 are MNHEY and SVGAGI. In DNA, the CDR3 is TGTGCCAGCAGACCTGGACTAGCGGAATACAATGAGCAGTTCTTC. Residues: CASRPGLAEYNEQFF.

The chain links TRBV6-6 to TRBJ2-6; 7 nucleotides align to TRBD1. CDR3 length: 16 residues. V trimming: 6 bases; J trimming: 1 base; junction bases outside the gene matches: 6. Germline V lookup: CDR1 MNHNY, CDR2 SVGAGI (reference sequence). The CDR3 region is CASRKTGPSGANVLTF. The CDR3 region has the DNA TGTGCCAGCAGAAAGACAGGGCCATCTGGGGCCAACGTCCTGACTTTC.

This clone was observed a single time. The V gene is TRBV18, the J gene TRBJ1-1, with no clear D. CDR1 is KGHSH and CDR2 is LQKENI in the germline V gene. V lost 1 base and J lost 7, with 13 bases in between. The CDR3 length is 14 residues. CDR3: CASSPQGRRDEAFF. CDR3 sequence (DNA): TGTGCCAGCTCACCACAAGGACGGCGGGATGAAGCTTTCTTT.

The V call is TRBV6-5, the J call TRBJ1-2, with 8 nucleotides matching TRBD1. The CDR3 runs 15 residues. V lost 6 bases, J lost 4 bases, and 10 bases stayed unmatched. CDR1 MNHEY and CDR2 SVGAGI come from the germline V gene. As DNA, the CDR3 is TGTGCCAGCAGCACCTCCGGGACAGGCTCCTATGGCTACACCTTC. It encodes CASSTSGTGSYGYTF.

The gene calls are TRBV4-1 and TRBJ1-4; D uncertain. Between the trimmed V and J ends, which lost 0 bases and 0 bases, there was a span of 17 bases. From germline, CDR1 is MGHRA and CDR2 YSYEKL. The CDR3 consists of 19 residues. CDR3 nucleotide sequence: TGCGCCAGCAGCCAAGATGATACGGTAGGGCACCCAACTAATGAAAAACTGTTTTTT. This codes for CASSQDDTVGHPTNEKLFF.

This chain uses TRBV27 with TRBJ2-4, with 9 bases matching TRBD2. This CDR3 has 15 residues. J lost 8 bases, V lost 6 bases, and 11 bases had no gene match. Germline CDR1 reads MNHEY; CDR2 reads SMNVEV (reference sequence). The CDR3: CASREREALFDIQYF. In DNA form, the CDR3 reads TGTGCCAGCAGAGAGCGGGAGGCCCTCTTTGACATTCAGTACTTC.